The rows below give T cell receptor beta chains drawn from one sample of a study of T cell repertoires in cytomegalovirus infection. TCRdb itself ran the reads through MiXCR, one entry per CDR3 protein. The sample carries 830,000 or so distinct CDR3 sequences, approximately 30% recorded once. Their specific antigens are unknown. The sequences come from cultured CD8+ T cells from PBMCs, collected from culture after CMV antigen stimulation. The source is a human donor in good health (CMV status not recorded). Some clones in this sample may be carry-over from other donors' samples. Each CDR3 is given with its conserved first and last residue. D genes are given only for firm matches. Only some rows state a clone size, as once, few, many or a class for expanded clones.

v_gene	d_gene	abundance	j_gene	CDR3nt	CDR3aa
TRBV27	.	few	TRBJ1-6	TGTGCCAGCAGTTTCCAATACAGATATTCACCCCTCCACTTT	CASSFQYRYSPLHF
TRBV2	TRBD2	.	TRBJ2-2	TGTGCCAGCAGTGGATACATTCCGGGACTAGCGGCCAACACCGGGGAGCTGTTTTTT	CASSGYIPGLAANTGELFF
TRBV7-6	TRBD2	many	TRBJ2-7	TGTGCCAGCAGCGCCGGGCGCGGGGGACCCTCCTACGAGCAGTACTTC	CASSAGRGGPSYEQYF
TRBV7-9	TRBD2	.	TRBJ2-1	TGTGCCAGCAGCTTAGTTCCCGGGACTAGCGGGGGGGCGGATGAGCAGTTCTTC	CASSLVPGTSGGADEQFF
TRBV7-9	.	few	TRBJ2-3	TGTGCCAGCAGTTCCCCGGCTAGTCCGCAGTATTTT	CASSSPASPQYF
TRBV12-3/TRBV12-4	.	.	TRBJ1-2	TGTGCCAGCAGTCCCCCAGGACGCGATCGGCATGGCTACACCTTC	CASSPPGRDRHGYTF
TRBV6-1	.	few	TRBJ1-5	TGTGCCAGCAGTGCAAGGGTGGATTCTAGCAATCAGCCCCAGCATTTT	CASSARVDSSNQPQHF
TRBV12-3/TRBV12-4	TRBD2	.	TRBJ2-7	TGTGCCAGCACCCTTCGGGGGTACTACGTTAGCGGGAGCGAGGAGAACGAGCAGTACTTC	CASTLRGYYVSGSEENEQYF
TRBV2	.	.	TRBJ1-1	TGTGCCACCCTAACGGGGGACACTGAAGCTTTCTTT	CATLTGDTEAFF
TRBV7-8	TRBD1	few	TRBJ2-5	TGTGCCAGCAGCTTAGTCGGGACAGGGGGCTTGGAGACCCAGTACTTC	CASSLVGTGGLETQYF
TRBV11-2	TRBD2	.	TRBJ2-6	TGTGCCAGCAGCTCGCGGGAGCTCTCTGGGGCCAACGTCCTGACTTTC	CASSSRELSGANVLTF
TRBV19	.	few	TRBJ1-5	TGTGCCAGTAGTATTTCCCCGACGGTCTATAGCAATCAGCCCCAGCATTTT	CASSISPTVYSNQPQHF
TRBV7-8	.	many	TRBJ2-5	TGTGCCAGCAGCTTGAGCGAGGTTCAAGAGACCCAGTACTTC	CASSLSEVQETQYF
TRBV6-6	TRBD1	few	TRBJ2-5	TGTGCCAGCAGTTTTGGACAGGGGACGAGTCAGGCGACCCAGTACTTC	CASSFGQGTSQATQYF
TRBV7-9	.	many	TRBJ1-1	TGTGCTAGCAGCTTAGAGGGGGGGGTGAACACTGAAGCTTTCTTT	CASSLEGGVNTEAFF
TRBV6-2/TRBV6-3	.	.	TRBJ1-2	TGTGCCAGCAGTCCGGTGGCAGGACCCCCGGGCTACACCTTC	CASSPVAGPPGYTF
TRBV23-1	.	once	TRBJ2-3	TGCGCCAGCAGTCCCCGGGGTAAGGGGCCAAACACCCTCACAGATACGCAGTATTTT	CASSPRGKGPNTLTDTQYF
TRBV19	TRBD1	few	TRBJ1-6	TGTGCCAGTCAGACTCTCCCCGGACAGGGAGATTCACCCCTCCACTTT	CASQTLPGQGDSPLHF
TRBV20-1	.	.	TRBJ2-7	TGCAGTGCTAGATCCCCACATGGCTTCGAGCAGTACTTC	CSARSPHGFEQYF
TRBV4-2	TRBD2	.	TRBJ2-1	TGTGCCAGCAGCCAAGAGCTTAGCGGGGGCCCCTACAATGAGCAGTTCTTC	CASSQELSGGPYNEQFF
TRBV7-2	TRBD2	many	TRBJ2-7	TGTGCCAGCAGCCCCCGGACTAGCGGGGGAGAGCAGTACTTC	CASSPRTSGGEQYF
TRBV24-1	.	.	TRBJ2-2	TGTGCCACCAGTGATTTAGGGCAGGTCACCGGGGAGCTGTTTTTT	CATSDLGQVTGELFF
TRBV3-1	.	.	TRBJ2-1	TGTGCCAGCAGCGAAGGTGACTCGGCCCTGGATGAGCAGTTCTTC	CASSEGDSALDEQFF
TRBV4-1	.	few	TRBJ2-2	TGCGCCAGCAGCCTCTCGAGAGGCGGGACGAACACCGGGGAGCTGTTTTTT	CASSLSRGGTNTGELFF
TRBV12-3/TRBV12-4	TRBD1	few	TRBJ2-2	TGTGCCAGCAGTAACCGCCGGGACAGGGGTGCCACCGGGGAGCTGTTTTTT	CASSNRRDRGATGELFF
TRBV2	TRBD2	.	TRBJ2-1	TGTGCCAGCAGTGACCGCCTAGCGGGGGACTACAATGAGCAGTTCTTC	CASSDRLAGDYNEQFF
TRBV12-3/TRBV12-4	TRBD2	many	TRBJ2-2	TGTGCCAGCAGGCTAGCGGGGGGGCCGGACACCGGGGAGCTGTTTTTT	CASRLAGGPDTGELFF
TRBV4-3	.	many	TRBJ1-1	TGTGCCAGTTCACAGGGAGTCGGCACTGAAGCTTTCTTT	CASSQGVGTEAFF